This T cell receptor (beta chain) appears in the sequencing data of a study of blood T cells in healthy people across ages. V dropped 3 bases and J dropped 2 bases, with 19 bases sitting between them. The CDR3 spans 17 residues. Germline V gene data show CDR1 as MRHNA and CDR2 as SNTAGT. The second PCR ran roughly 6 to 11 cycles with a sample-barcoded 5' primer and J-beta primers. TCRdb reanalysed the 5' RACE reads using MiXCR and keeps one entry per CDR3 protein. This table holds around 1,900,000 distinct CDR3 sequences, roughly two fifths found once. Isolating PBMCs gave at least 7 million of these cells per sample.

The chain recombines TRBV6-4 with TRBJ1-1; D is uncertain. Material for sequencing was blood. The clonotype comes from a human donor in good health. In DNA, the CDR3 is TGTGCCAGCAGTGAGAGGGAGGGTCTGGGGTTAAACACTGAAGCTTTCTTT. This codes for CASSEREGLGLNTEAFF.